This T cell receptor (beta chain) was sequenced in a study of control samples from healthy donors and cancer patients (dated by TCRdb to 2019 to 2021). The receptor library was made with the immunoSEQ multiplex PCR assay. Entries here come from immuneACCESS through TCRdb and include only in-frame sequences with V and J called. Some clones fail to appear in such tables; in the studies checked, an unresolved V gene covers under half of the shortfall, and the cause of the remainder is unknown. Here the sample has tens of thousands of clones; 80% to 95% occur a single time. The top ten clones comprise 0.95% to 1.5% of the sample. With respect to this clone: The antigen it recognizes is unknown. Base quality data are lacking; no much larger clone is found one base away.

Reading from cysteine to phenylalanine, the CDR3 counts 13 amino acids. The only DNA kept is the CDR3, 39 bases in frame from the first base. V loses 0 bases, J loses 7 bases, and the germline ends lie 8 bases apart. This receptor was identified in a middle-aged woman with lung cancer. Sequenced: PBMCs. The chain employs TRBV12-3 or TRBV12-4 and TRBJ2-3; the D gene is possibly TRBD1, with 5 bases matching. The DNA sequence is TGTGCCAGCAGTTTAGCGGGGCTCCATACGCAGTATTTT. Translated, it gives CASSLAGLHTQYF.